Reported below is one TCR beta chain. Its antigen is as yet unknown. This specimen comes from a study of vaccination effects on CD4 cells after COVID-19. Within the ViraFEST assay, antigen-specific CD4+ T cells underwent expansion with viral peptide pools prior to sequencing. Researchers isolated CD4+ T cells once around 11 days of culture had elapsed. Participants were vaccinated with two doses of either the BNT162b2 or mRNA-1273 vaccine. Wells containing a few million PBMC each were cultured with roughly 10 IU/ml IL-2 and approximately 10 ug/ml peptides. Days 3 and 7 saw half the medium replaced with IL-2 medium. Method: immunoSEQ multiplex PCR; TCRdb's copy keeps in-frame clones and lacks some. Here the sample spans some 30,000 clones, around 82% being singletons. CDR1 KGHSH and CDR2 LQKENI come from the germline V gene. V lost 3 bases and J 7 bases, leaving 16 bases between the germline ends. CDR3 length: 16 amino acids.

The source material was CD4+ T cells from PBMCs cultured with HCoV-NL63 spike peptides, sampled after COVID-19 vaccination. The rearrangement joins TRBV18 to TRBJ1-6; D gene uncertain. This TCR was sampled from a human donor who received a COVID-19 vaccine. Some clones in this sample may be carry-over from other donors' samples. CDR3 DNA sequence: TGTGCCAGCTCACCGCGTCTCCCCGGTGTCAATTCACCCCTCCACTTT. Its protein is CASSPRLPGVNSPLHF.